This TCR beta chain was documented in a study of T cell responses to AZD1222 COVID-19 vaccine. As for the study in general: Second-dose intervals of approximately 4 or approximately 12 weeks were pooled.

Produced via immunoSEQ multiplex PCR; TCRdb's table is partial and in-frame only. The data contain 120,000 to 150,000 clones, more than 85% of them singletons. Germline V gene data show CDR1 as MGHRA and CDR2 as YSYEKL. CDR3 length: 18 amino acids. With V trimmed by 4 bases and J by 4 bases, 13 bases remained unmatched. This material consisted of peripheral blood, taken on day 0 of AZD1222 vaccination. The chain couples TRBV4-1 to TRBJ2-1; 10 bases are a match to TRBD2. This sequence originates from an adult in good health. The CDR3 sequence is CASSPTYVRTSGYNEQFF. DNA for the CDR3: TGCGCCAGCAGCCCAACCTACGTTAGGACTAGCGGATACAATGAGCAGTTCTTC.